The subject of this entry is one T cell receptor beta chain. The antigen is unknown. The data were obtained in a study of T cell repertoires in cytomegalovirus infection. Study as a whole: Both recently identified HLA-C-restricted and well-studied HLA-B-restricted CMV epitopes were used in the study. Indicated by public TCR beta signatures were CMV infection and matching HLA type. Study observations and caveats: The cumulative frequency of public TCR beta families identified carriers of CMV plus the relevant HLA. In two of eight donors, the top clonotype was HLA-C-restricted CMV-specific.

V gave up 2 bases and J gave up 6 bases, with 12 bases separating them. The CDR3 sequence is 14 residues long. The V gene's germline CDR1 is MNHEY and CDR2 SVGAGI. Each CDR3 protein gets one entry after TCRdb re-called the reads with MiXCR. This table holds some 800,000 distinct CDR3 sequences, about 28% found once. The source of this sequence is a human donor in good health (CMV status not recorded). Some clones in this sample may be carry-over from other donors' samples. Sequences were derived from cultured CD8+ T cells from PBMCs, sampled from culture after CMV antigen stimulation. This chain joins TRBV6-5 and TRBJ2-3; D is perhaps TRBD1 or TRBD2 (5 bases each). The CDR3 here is CASSYVGGEDTQYF. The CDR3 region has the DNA TGTGCCAGCAGTTACGTTGGGGGTGAGGATACGCAGTATTTT.